These 17 T cell receptor beta chains share one sample of origin, sequenced in a study of CD8+ T cells in alopecia areata. RNA was isolated and reverse transcribed to cDNA, the sequencing template. Sequencing used immunoSEQ multiplex PCR; TCRdb keeps in-frame clones, though not all of them. The table records fewer than 250,000 clones, around three fifths of them present only once. Treatment described: oral pan-JAK inhibitor, 5-10 mg twice daily. The sequencing used CD4+ T cells sorted from blood, collected at week 4, from a patient treated with tofacitinib. All receptors derive from a human donor with alopecia areata.

The table lists this clone with a few counts. This chain joins TRBV2 and TRBJ2-2, with D unresolved. V lost 8 bases, J lost 6 bases, and 13 bases lay in between. Germline lookup yields CDR1 SNHLY and CDR2 FYNNEI. CDR3 length: 13 amino acids. The CDR3 here is CASVVDTAGELFF. The DNA of the CDR3 is TGTGCCAGCGTGGTCGACACGGCCGGGGAGCTGTTTTTT.

V is TRBV7-9 and J is TRBJ1-2; TRBD1 aligns across 8 bases. This CDR3 is built from 15 residues. Trimming at V came to 4 bases and at J to 2 bases, leaving 6 bases not matched to a gene. The germline V gene encodes CDR1 SEHNR and CDR2 FQNEAQ (reference sequence). As DNA, the CDR3 is TGTGCCAGCAGCTCAGGGGGCAGCCCCAACTATGGCTACACCTTC. Translated: CASSSGGSPNYGYTF.

This clone was observed a few times. Other DNA variants within this sample encode the same CDR3. The chain carries TRBV11-3 and TRBJ2-3; TRBD1 matches 7 bases. The CDR3 has 14 residues. V lost 5 bases, J lost 1 base, and 3 bases stayed unmatched. Germline V gene data show CDR1 as SGHNT and CDR2 as YENEEA. DNA for the CDR3: TGTGCCAGCAGCCGACAGGGCGGCACAGATACGCAGTATTTT. Its protein is CASSRQGGTDTQYF.

The V call is TRBV7-9, the J call TRBJ2-7; D is unclear. Trimming took off 8 bases at V and 4 bases at J, with 15 bases between the two ends. Germline V CDR1 and CDR2: SEHNR, FQNEAQ (reference sequence). There are 13 residues in the CDR3. CDR3 region: CASQDQARYEQYF. DNA of the CDR3: TGTGCCAGCCAGGATCAAGCAAGGTACGAGCAGTACTTC.

CDR3 sequence (DNA): TGTGCCAGCAGCTCGAGGAGGACGGGAACAGATACGCAGTATTTT. The encoded protein is CASSSRRTGTDTQYF. The V gene is TRBV7-9, the J gene TRBJ2-3; tentative D call: TRBD2 (5 bases). CDR3 length: 15 residues. Germline-derived CDR1 and CDR2 are SEHNR and FQNEAQ (reference sequence). Trimming shortened V by 4 bases and J by 3 bases, and 14 bases separated the two germline ends. Based on the CDR3 plus reference TRBV7-9 and TRBJ2-3, the full variable domain is DTGVSQNPRHKITKRGQNVTFRCDPISEHNRLYWYRQTLGQGPEFLTYFQNEAQLEKSRLLSDRFSAERPKGSFSTLEIQRTEQGDSAMYLCASSSRRTGTDTQYFGPGTRLTVL.

This chain links TRBV29-1 with TRBJ2-7, with TRBD1 matching 10 bases. The CDR3 has 12 amino acids. Germline V CDR1 and CDR2: SQVTM, ANQGSEA. The trim removed 7 bases at V and 5 bases at J, leaving 5 bases unmatched. CDR3 loop: CSGPDRGDEQYF. The CDR3 DNA is TGCAGCGGACCGGACAGGGGGGACGAGCAGTACTTC.

The V gene is TRBV29-1, the J gene TRBJ1-2; D unresolved. Germline CDR1 is SQVTM and CDR2 is ANQGSEA. The CDR3 loop spans 11 amino acids. Trimming shortened V by 1 base and J by 7 bases, and 7 bases separated the two germline ends. The CDR3 region is CSVEVGVGYTF. As DNA, the CDR3 is TGCAGCGTTGAAGTCGGGGTTGGCTACACCTTC.

This clone has only a few counts. The CDR3 reads CASIISGGSSYNEQFF. Written as DNA, the CDR3 is TGTGCCAGCATTATCAGCGGGGGGAGCTCCTACAATGAGCAGTTCTTC. This rearrangement joins TRBV7-2 to TRBJ2-1, with 9 positions matching TRBD2. This CDR3 has 16 amino acids. J lost 0 bases, V lost 7 bases, and 7 bases had no gene match. Germline CDR1 and CDR2: SGHTA and FQGNSA.

This clone has just a few counts. The chain joins TRBV30 to TRBJ1-2, with D hard to call. Germline V gene data show CDR1 as GTSNPN and CDR2 as SVGIG (reference sequence). Trimming removed 2 bases at V and 10 bases at J, with 14 bases between. The CDR3 contains 12 residues. The CDR3 region has the DNA TGTGCCTGGAGTCGTCAGGTGAAGGACTACACCTTC. It encodes CAWSRQVKDYTF.

The genes are TRBV4-2 and TRBJ2-6; tentative D call: TRBD2 (7 bases). The germline V gene has CDR1 LGHNA and CDR2 YNFKEQ. V lost 3 bases and J 0 bases, leaving 15 bases between the germline ends. This CDR3 spans 18 amino acids. The CDR3 is CASSQKRGGDSGANVLTF. The CDR3 DNA follows: TGTGCCAGCAGCCAGAAAAGGGGGGGAGACTCTGGGGCCAACGTCCTGACTTTC.

As for this clone: This sample also contains other DNA sequences that code for the same CDR3. The rearrangement links TRBV5-1 to TRBJ2-7, with TRBD1 as a possible D gene (6 bases). V shed 2 bases and J shed 6 bases, with 15 bases lying between them. Germline V lookup: CDR1 SGHRS, CDR2 YFSETQ. The CDR3 is made up of 14 amino acids. CDR3 protein: CASSFQQGSGEQYF. The CDR3 region has the DNA TGCGCCAGCAGCTTCCAACAGGGATCGGGCGAGCAGTACTTC.

This chain connects TRBV6-1 to TRBJ1-6, with a weak D call TRBD1 (6 bases). V was pared by 3 bases and J by 8 bases, with 14 bases between. The CDR3 totals 15 residues. CDR1 and CDR2 (germline): MNHNS, SASEGT. This chain's CDR3 is CASSDGAGADSPLHF. The CDR3 DNA sequence: TGTGCCAGCAGTGATGGGGCAGGGGCTGATTCACCCCTCCACTTT.

This clone occurred a few times. This chain uses TRBV4-2 with TRBJ1-2; tentative D call: TRBD1 (5 bases). The CDR3 consists of 16 residues. Per germline, CDR1 LGHNA and CDR2 YNFKEQ. The germline V and J ends were trimmed by 1 base and 4 bases, with 16 bases remaining between them. CDR3 sequence reads: CASSQASGLSFYGYTF. CDR3 DNA: TGTGCCAGCAGCCAAGCCTCGGGACTGAGCTTCTATGGCTACACCTTC.

This chain uses TRBV30 with TRBJ2-7; 7 nucleotides align to TRBD2. Trimming at V came to 1 base and at J to 3 bases, leaving 0 bases not matched to a gene. CDR1 GTSNPN and CDR2 SVGIG come from the germline V gene (reference sequence). The CDR3 has 12 residues. The CDR3 protein is CAWSAGGYEQYF. CDR3 DNA sequence: TGTGCCTGGAGTGCGGGGGGCTACGAGCAGTACTTC. Complete variable domain (other parts from reference TRBV30 and TRBJ2-7): SQTIHQWPATLVQPVGSPLSLECTVEGTSNPNLYWYRQAAGRGLQLLFYSVGIGQISSEVPQNLSASRPQDRQFILSSKKLLLSDSGFYLCAWSAGGYEQYFGPGTRLTVT.

The chain links TRBV5-1 to TRBJ2-5, with D perhaps TRBD1 (6 bases). V gave up 5 bases and J gave up 2 bases, with 16 bases separating them. This CDR3 spans 15 amino acids. The germline CDR1 and CDR2 sequences are SGHRS and YFSETQ. In nucleotides, the CDR3 is TGCGCCAGCAGACTCACCGGGACAACGCAAGAGACCCAGTACTTC. This encodes CASRLTGTTQETQYF.

The chain couples TRBV27 to TRBJ2-5; the D gene is possibly TRBD1 (5 bases). Trimming left V 5 bases short and J 5 bases short, with 12 bases between. The CDR3 has 13 residues. Germline loops: CDR1 MNHEY, CDR2 SMNVEV (reference sequence). CDR3 amino acids: CASSSRVAETQYF. The CDR3 nucleotides read TGTGCCAGCAGTAGCAGGGTGGCGGAGACCCAGTACTTC.

The CDR3 nucleotides read TGCAGCACCGAAACCGGGACAAGGAACACTGAAGCTTTCTTT. It translates to CSTETGTRNTEAFF. The chain combines TRBV29-1 with TRBJ1-1; D is perhaps TRBD1 (6 bases). V shed 8 bases and J shed 1 base, with 17 bases lying between them. The CDR3 covers 14 residues. Germline-derived CDR1 and CDR2 are SQVTM and ANQGSEA. Together with reference TRBV29-1 and TRBJ1-1, the CDR3 gives the full variable domain: SAVISQKPSRDICQRGTSLTIQCQVDSQVTMMFWYRQQPGQSLTLIATANQGSEATYESGFVIDKFPISRPNLTFSTLTVSNMSPEDSSIYLCSTETGTRNTEAFFGQGTRLTVV.